Listed here are 24 T cell receptor beta chains from one sample, sequenced in a study of beta chain bispecific antibodies for T cell cancers. Study-level findings and limits: The leukemia cells, rather than normal T cells, gave most of the targeted TRBV signal. After anti-TRBV12 rather than anti-CD19 exposure, TRBV12-3 made up approximately 99% less of total TRBV signal.

No antigen has been identified for these receptors. Expansion lasted 2 to 4 days, with either anti-CD3 antibody OKT3 or CD3/CD28 beads. In TCRdb, the 5' RACE reads were re-called with MiXCR into one record per CDR3 protein. There are some 20,000 distinct CDR3 sequences in the sample; 2% to 2.5% occur only once, and about 5% lies in the top ten. The specimen was healthy donor T cells cultured with leukemia cells, collected from a culture containing a bispecific antibody targeting TCR Vbeta12. All receptors derive from a human donor in good health. Some clones in this sample may be carry-over from other donors' samples.

This clonotype qualifies as medium-sized (0.01 to 0.1%). The chain has TRBV3-1 and TRBJ1-2; D may be TRBD1 (5 bases). The germline CDR1 and CDR2 sequences are LGHDT and YNNKEL (reference sequence). The CDR3 contains 15 residues. V was pared by 0 bases and J by 6 bases, with 14 bases between. CDR3 nucleotide sequence: TGTGCCAGCAGCCAAGATCTCGGGGGAGCAGATGGCTACACCTTC. Its translation: CASSQDLGGADGYTF.

This clonotype has a single count. The V call is TRBV7-3, the J call TRBJ2-3; D is perhaps TRBD1 (5 bases). The CDR3 consists of 13 residues. The germline CDR1 and CDR2 sequences are SGHTA and FQGTGA. The germline V and J ends were trimmed by 4 bases and 5 bases, with 10 bases remaining between them. DNA of the CDR3: TGTGCCAGCAGCTCTTCGACAGAAGATACGCAGTATTTT. It specifies CASSSSTEDTQYF.

This clonotype was seen more than once but under ten times. The chain carries TRBV9 and TRBJ2-3; 7 bases map to TRBD1. V dropped 0 bases and J dropped 1; count of bases not matched to a gene: 5. CDR1 and CDR2 from the germline V gene are SGDLS and YYNGEE. The CDR3 runs 16 residues. CDR3 protein: CASSVDRGQGTDTQYF. The CDR3 DNA follows: TGTGCCAGCAGCGTAGACAGGGGTCAGGGCACAGATACGCAGTATTTT. Looking up the rest from reference TRBV9 and TRBJ2-3 gives the full variable domain: DSGVTQTPKHLITATGQRVTLRCSPRSGDLSVYWYQQSLDQGLQFLIQYYNGEERAKGNILERFSAQQFPDLHSELNLSSLELGDSALYFCASSVDRGQGTDTQYFGPGTRLTVL.

This clonotype came up many times. V gene TRBV5-1 combines with J gene TRBJ1-1; no clear D gene. The V gene's germline CDR1 is SGHRS and CDR2 YFSETQ. Trimming left V 4 bases short and J 1 base short, with 8 bases between. The CDR3 totals 13 residues. CDR3 amino acids: CASSKDGNTEAFF. The CDR3 DNA reads TGCGCCAGCAGCAAGGACGGGAACACTGAAGCTTTCTTT.

At least ten counts were recorded for this clonotype. The chain combines TRBV21-1 with TRBJ1-2. TRBV21-1 is a known pseudogene. The CDR3 is 14 residues long. The CDR3 spells CASSLRRVLYGYTF. The CDR3 DNA reads TGTGCCAGCAGCCTCAGGAGGGTCCTCTATGGCTACACCTTC.

The table lists this clonotype with a few counts. A junction boundary mismatches the germline segment, possibly from a read error. The genes are TRBV20-1 and TRBJ2-5; D gene ambiguous. There are 15 residues in the CDR3. Germline CDR1 and CDR2: DFQATT and SNEGSKA (reference sequence). In DNA, the CDR3 is TGCAGCGCTACCAACGAGTTACAGAACCAAGAGACCCAGTACTTC. This sequence encodes CSATNELQNQETQYF.

This clonotype has ten or more counts. The chain combines TRBV27 with TRBJ1-2; the match to TRBD1 covers 9 bases. This CDR3 is 13 amino acids long. Germline CDR1 reads MNHEY; CDR2 reads SMNVEV (reference sequence). Unmatched junction bases numbered 5, after V lost 5 bases and J lost 7 bases. The CDR3 spells CASSPGQGSGYTF. CDR3 DNA sequence: TGTGCCAGCAGTCCGGGACAGGGTTCTGGCTACACCTTC.

Ten or more counts support this clonotype. The chain joins TRBV27 to TRBJ2-5, with TRBD1 matching 8 bases. The CDR3 extends over 14 amino acids. With V trimmed by 5 bases and J by 5 bases, 7 bases remained unmatched. The germline V gene has CDR1 MNHEY and CDR2 SMNVEV (reference sequence). CDR3: CASSKTGVWETQYF. DNA of the CDR3: TGTGCCAGCAGTAAGACAGGGGTGTGGGAGACCCAGTACTTC.

This clonotype was recorded at least ten times. V is TRBV9 and J is TRBJ2-3, with 15 nucleotides matching TRBD2. Germline CDR1 SGDLS, CDR2 YYNGEE. Trimming removed 3 bases from V and 2 bases from J; junction bases left unmatched: 7. The CDR3 runs to 18 residues. The chain's CDR3 is CASSEGLAGGGDTDTQYF. The CDR3 bases are TGTGCCAGCAGCGAGGGACTAGCGGGGGGCGGTGACACAGATACGCAGTATTTT. The variable domain in full, completed from reference TRBV9 and TRBJ2-3, reads DSGVTQTPKHLITATGQRVTLRCSPRSGDLSVYWYQQSLDQGLQFLIQYYNGEERAKGNILERFSAQQFPDLHSELNLSSLELGDSALYFCASSEGLAGGGDTDTQYFGPGTRLTVL.

This clonotype was seen at least ten times. This chain joins TRBV7-8 and TRBJ2-1; 8 nucleotides line up with TRBD1. CDR1 and CDR2 from the germline V gene are SGHVS and FQNEAQ. The CDR3 is made up of 17 amino acids. Trimming at V came to 5 bases and at J to 8 bases, leaving 17 bases not matched to a gene. The CDR3 reads CASSPPPQGARPDEQFF. CDR3 in DNA: TGTGCCAGCAGCCCCCCCCCGCAGGGGGCAAGACCGGATGAGCAGTTCTTC.

This clonotype was observed a handful of times. This chain connects TRBV5-4 to TRBJ2-3; 9 nucleotides line up with TRBD2. The CDR3 is 17 residues long. V shed 1 base, J shed 2 bases, and the junction held 8 bases outside the gene matches. CDR1 SGHNT and CDR2 YYREEE come from the germline V gene (reference sequence). In DNA form, the CDR3 reads TGTGCCAGCAGCTTGACGTTAGCGGGGGTATACACAGATACGCAGTATTTT. Amino acids: CASSLTLAGVYTDTQYF.

This clonotype appeared many times. V is TRBV28 and J is TRBJ2-2; 8 bases map to TRBD1. Germline V gene lookup returns CDR1 MDHEN and CDR2 SYDVKM. The V and J ends lost 4 bases and 1 base, in that order; junction bases with no gene match: 2. The CDR3 loop spans 15 amino acids. CDR3 sequence: CASSWDRRNTGELFF. As DNA, the CDR3 is TGTGCCAGCAGTTGGGACAGGAGGAACACCGGGGAGCTGTTTTTT. The whole variable domain, remainder taken from reference TRBV28 and TRBJ2-2, is DVKVTQSSRYLVKRTGEKVFLECVQDMDHENMFWYRQDPGLGLRLIYFSYDVKMKEKGDIPEGYSVSREKKERFSLILESASTNQTSMYLCASSWDRRNTGELFFGEGSRLTVL.

This clonotype has at least ten counts. The chain combines TRBV25-1 with TRBJ2-1; no clear D. The CDR3 length is 13 residues. Trimming removed 0 bases from V and 6 bases from J, with 6 bases in between. Germline CDR1 reads MGHDK; CDR2 reads SYGVNS. CDR3 amino acids: CASSEYLGNEQFF. DNA for the CDR3: TGTGCCAGCAGTGAATATCTAGGCAATGAGCAGTTCTTC.

This clonotype was detected many times. The chain employs TRBV18 and TRBJ2-2; 7 bases match TRBD1. Germline V gene lookup returns CDR1 KGHSH and CDR2 LQKENI. The CDR3 covers 15 residues. V shed 3 bases and J 2 bases; nucleotides not matched to a gene: 3. CDR3 in DNA: TGTGCCAGCTCACCGGGACAGCAAAACACCGGGGAGCTGTTTTTT. Residues: CASSPGQQNTGELFF.

This clonotype was recorded many times. This chain uses TRBV19 with TRBJ2-1, with 8 nucleotides matching TRBD2. CDR3 length: 13 residues. CDR1 is LNHDA, CDR2 SQIVND, per germline (reference sequence). V was pared by 3 bases and J by 15 bases, with 10 bases of the junction left unmatched. The CDR3 spells CASSINQAGDRFF. DNA for the CDR3: TGTGCCAGTAGTATTAACCAAGCGGGGGATCGGTTCTTC.

This clonotype has just a few counts. The chain has TRBV5-4 and TRBJ2-7; 7 positions match TRBD1. Germline-derived CDR1 and CDR2 are SGHNT and YYREEE (reference sequence). After removal of 1 base from V and 3 bases from J, the junction contained 7 bases not matched to a gene. CDR3 length: 15 residues. The CDR3 loop is CASSLWTGKDYEQYF. DNA for the CDR3: TGTGCCAGCAGCTTGTGGACAGGAAAGGACTACGAGCAGTACTTC.

The chain couples TRBV5-4 to TRBJ2-7, with D possibly matching TRBD1 (6 bases). The CDR3 consists of 14 residues. Trimming shortened V by 4 bases and J by 0 bases, and 11 bases separated the two germline ends. Germline V CDR1 and CDR2: SGHNT, YYREEE (reference sequence). This CDR3 reads CASSIRDTSYEQYF. Here the CDR3 DNA reads TGTGCCAGCAGCATCCGGGACACCTCCTACGAGCAGTACTTC.

This clonotype was counted ten times or more. This rearrangement joins TRBV7-2 to TRBJ2-1, with 7 bases lining up with TRBD2. V shed 9 bases and J 9 bases; nucleotides not matched to a gene: 20. The germline CDR1 and CDR2 sequences are SGHTA and FQGNSA. This CDR3 has 16 amino acids. The DNA of the CDR3 is TGTGCCAGTACCGCGGGACTAACACCCCCTCGGCGTGAGCAGTTCTTC. This encodes CASTAGLTPPRREQFF. The full variable domain, rest sourced from reference TRBV7-2 and TRBJ2-1, is GAGVSQSPSNKVTEKGKDVELRCDPISGHTALYWYRQSLGQGLEFLIYFQGNSAPDKSGLPSDRFSAERTGGSVSTLTIQRTQQEDSAVYLCASTAGLTPPRREQFFGPGTRLTVL.

This clonotype was seen at least ten times. The chain employs TRBV7-9 and TRBJ2-7, with 10 bases lining up with TRBD1. Germline CDR1 reads SEHNR; CDR2 reads FQNEAQ (reference sequence). The CDR3 totals 14 residues. Trimming removed 3 bases from V and 3 bases from J; junction bases left unmatched: 2. CDR3 protein: CASSLDRGSYEQYF. CDR3 nucleotides: TGTGCCAGCAGCTTGGACAGGGGGAGCTACGAGCAGTACTTC.

This clonotype was seen repeatedly, ten times or more. V is TRBV15 and J is TRBJ1-2; D is perhaps TRBD1 (5 bases). CDR1 is LNHNV and CDR2 is YYDKDF in the germline V gene (reference sequence). The CDR3 contains 15 residues. With 0 bases removed from V and 8 bases from J, the gap between germline ends came to 16 bases. CDR3 DNA: TGTGCCACCAGCAGAGATTTCCCGGGACTGAGGGGCTACACCTTC. It codes for CATSRDFPGLRGYTF.

Regarding this clonotype: A read error is possible here, since a much larger clone lies one base away. The chain combines TRBV20-1 with TRBJ1-5, with a weak D call TRBD1 (5 bases). Germline-derived CDR1 and CDR2 are DFQATT and SNEGSKA (reference sequence). This CDR3 is 15 amino acids long. Here the CDR3 reads CSTRIPGGLNQPQHF. CDR3 sequence (DNA): TGCAGTACTAGAATCCCGGGGGGTCTCAATCAGCCCCAGCATTTT.

This clonotype was recorded many times. The gene calls are TRBV29-1 and TRBJ2-5, with a possible D match to TRBD2 (6 bases). V dropped 4 bases and J dropped 0 bases, with 12 bases sitting between them. CDR1 is SQVTM, CDR2 ANQGSEA, per germline. CDR3 length: 14 residues. In DNA form, the CDR3 reads TGCAGCGTTGTGAATAGCGGTCACCAAGAGACCCAGTACTTC. Translation gives CSVVNSGHQETQYF.

This clonotype appeared many times. The rearrangement links TRBV19 to TRBJ1-1; 9 nucleotides align to TRBD1. Germline V gene lookup returns CDR1 LNHDA and CDR2 SQIVND (reference sequence). The CDR3 extends over 14 amino acids. V gave up 4 bases and J gave up 5 bases; unmatched junction bases: 5. The CDR3 nucleotides read TGTGCCAGTAGTACCGGGACAGGGTTAACTGAAGCTTTCTTT. The encoded protein is CASSTGTGLTEAFF.

This clonotype was observed many times. The V and J genes are TRBV6-4 and TRBJ2-7; D is unresolved. Germline-derived CDR1 and CDR2 are MRHNA and SNTAGT. The CDR3 runs to 13 residues. V lost 3 bases to trimming and J lost 7 bases, with 13 bases between them. The DNA of the CDR3 is TGTGCCAGCAGTGAAACTGTCTCATCTGAGCAGTACTTC. It yields the protein CASSETVSSEQYF.